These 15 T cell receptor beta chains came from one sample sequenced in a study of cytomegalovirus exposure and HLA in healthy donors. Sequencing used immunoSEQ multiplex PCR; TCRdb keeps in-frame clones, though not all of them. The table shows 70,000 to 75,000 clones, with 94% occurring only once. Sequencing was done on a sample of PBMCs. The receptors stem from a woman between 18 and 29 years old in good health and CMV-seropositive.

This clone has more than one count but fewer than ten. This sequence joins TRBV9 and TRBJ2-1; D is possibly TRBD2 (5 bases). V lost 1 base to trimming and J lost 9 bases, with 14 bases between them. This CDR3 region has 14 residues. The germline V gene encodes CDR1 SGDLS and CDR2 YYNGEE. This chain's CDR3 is CASSVCPGGCEQFF. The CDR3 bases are TGTGCCAGCAGCGTATGCCCGGGCGGGTGTGAGCAGTTCTTC.

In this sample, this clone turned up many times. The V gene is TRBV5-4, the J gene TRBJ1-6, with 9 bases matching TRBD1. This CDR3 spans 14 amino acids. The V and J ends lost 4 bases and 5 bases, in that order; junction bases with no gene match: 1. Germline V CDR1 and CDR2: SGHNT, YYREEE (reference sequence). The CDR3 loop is CASSRDRDNSPLHF. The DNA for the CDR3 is TGTGCCAGCAGCCGGGACAGGGATAATTCACCCCTCCACTTT.

The DNA of the CDR3 is TGTGCCAGCAACTTACAGGGTTTATGTCAGCCCCAGCATTTT. It yields the protein CASNLQGLCQPQHF. The rearrangement links TRBV21-1 to TRBJ1-5; TRBD1, as called in the table, went unchecked against the DNA. TRBV21-1 constitutes a pseudogene. The CDR3 is 14 residues long.

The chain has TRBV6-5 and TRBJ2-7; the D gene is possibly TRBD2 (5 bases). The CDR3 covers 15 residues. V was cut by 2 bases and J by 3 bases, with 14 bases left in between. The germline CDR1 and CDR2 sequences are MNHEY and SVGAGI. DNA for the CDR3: TGTGCCAGCAGTTACGGACGGGAAGGGAACTACGAGCAGTACTTC. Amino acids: CASSYGREGNYEQYF.

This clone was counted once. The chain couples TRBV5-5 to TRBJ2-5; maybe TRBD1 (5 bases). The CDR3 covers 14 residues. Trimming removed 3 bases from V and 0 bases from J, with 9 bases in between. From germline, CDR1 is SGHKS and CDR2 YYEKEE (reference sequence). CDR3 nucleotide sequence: TGTGCCAGCAGCTACCAAGGGGACCAAGAGACCCAGTACTTC. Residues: CASSYQGDQETQYF.

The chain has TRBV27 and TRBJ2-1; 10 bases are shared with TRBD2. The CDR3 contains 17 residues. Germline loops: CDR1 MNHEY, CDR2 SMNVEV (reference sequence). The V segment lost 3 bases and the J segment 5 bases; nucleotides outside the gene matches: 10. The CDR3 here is CASSFLSGGGGNNEQFF. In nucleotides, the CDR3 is TGTGCCAGCAGTTTCTTGAGCGGGGGGGGAGGGAACAATGAGCAGTTCTTC.

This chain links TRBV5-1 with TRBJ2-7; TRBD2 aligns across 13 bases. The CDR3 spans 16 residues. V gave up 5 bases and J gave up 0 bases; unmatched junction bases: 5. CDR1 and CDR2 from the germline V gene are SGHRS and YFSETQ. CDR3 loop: CASSRTSGGLSYEQYF. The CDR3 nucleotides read TGCGCCAGCAGTAGGACTAGCGGGGGCCTCTCCTACGAGCAGTACTTC.

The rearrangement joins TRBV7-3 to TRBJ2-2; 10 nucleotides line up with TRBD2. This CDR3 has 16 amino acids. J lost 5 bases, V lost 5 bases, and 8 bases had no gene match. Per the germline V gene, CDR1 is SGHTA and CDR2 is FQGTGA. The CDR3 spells CASSKGLAGATGELFF. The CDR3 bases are TGTGCCAGCAGCAAAGGGCTAGCGGGAGCAACCGGGGAGCTGTTTTTT. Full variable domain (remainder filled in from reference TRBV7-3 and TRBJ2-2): GAGVSQTPSNKVTEKGKYVELRCDPISGHTALYWYRQSLGQGPEFLIYFQGTGAADDSGLPNDRFFAVRPEGSVSTLKIQRTERGDSAVYLCASSKGLAGATGELFFGEGSRLTVL.

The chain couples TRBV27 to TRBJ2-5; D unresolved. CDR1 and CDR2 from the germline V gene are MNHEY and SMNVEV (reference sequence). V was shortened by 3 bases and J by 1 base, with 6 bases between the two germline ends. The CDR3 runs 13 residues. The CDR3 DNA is TGTGCCAGCAGTTTCGGTAGCCAAGAGACCCAGTACTTC. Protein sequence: CASSFGSQETQYF.

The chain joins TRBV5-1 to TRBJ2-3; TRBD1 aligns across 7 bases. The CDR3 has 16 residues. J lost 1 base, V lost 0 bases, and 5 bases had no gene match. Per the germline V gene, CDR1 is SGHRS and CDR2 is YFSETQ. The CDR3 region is CASSLAGQGGTDTQYF. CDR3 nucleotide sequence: TGCGCCAGCAGCTTGGCCGGGCAGGGGGGCACAGATACGCAGTATTTT.

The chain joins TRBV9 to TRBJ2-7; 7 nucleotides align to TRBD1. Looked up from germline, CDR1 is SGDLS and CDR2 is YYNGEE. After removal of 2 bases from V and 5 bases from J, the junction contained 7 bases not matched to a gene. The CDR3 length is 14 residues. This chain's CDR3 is CASSVRQGDDEQYF. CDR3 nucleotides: TGTGCCAGCAGCGTCCGACAGGGTGACGACGAGCAGTACTTC.

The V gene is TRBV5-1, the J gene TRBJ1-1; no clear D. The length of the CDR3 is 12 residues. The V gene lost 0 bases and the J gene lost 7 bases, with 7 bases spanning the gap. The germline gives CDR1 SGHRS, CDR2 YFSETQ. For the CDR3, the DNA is TGCGCCAGCAGCTTGGTAGGAGGTGAAGCTTTCTTT. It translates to CASSLVGGEAFF.

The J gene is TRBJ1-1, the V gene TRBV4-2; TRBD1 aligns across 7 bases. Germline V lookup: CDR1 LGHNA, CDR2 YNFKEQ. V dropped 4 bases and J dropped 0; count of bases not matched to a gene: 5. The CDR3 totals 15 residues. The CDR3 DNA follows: TGTGCCAGCAGCCCCTCCGGGACAGTGAACACTGAAGCTTTCTTT. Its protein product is CASSPSGTVNTEAFF.

CDR3 residues: CASTPDRGVTGELFF. CDR3 DNA: TGTGCCAGTACCCCCGACAGGGGAGTCACCGGGGAGCTGTTTTTT. The chain has TRBV19 and TRBJ2-2; 8 positions match TRBD1. The CDR3 length is 15 residues. Germline V gene sequence: CDR1 LNHDA, CDR2 SQIVND (reference sequence). The junction had 8 bases not matched to a gene; V was cut back by 7 bases and J by 4 bases.

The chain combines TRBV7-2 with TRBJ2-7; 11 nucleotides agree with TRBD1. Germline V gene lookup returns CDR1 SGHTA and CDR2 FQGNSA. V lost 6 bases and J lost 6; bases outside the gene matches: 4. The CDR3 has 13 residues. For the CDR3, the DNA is TGTGCCAGCAGTTGGACAGGGGGCTTCGAGCAGTACTTC. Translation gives CASSWTGGFEQYF.